This entry lists 32 T cell receptor beta chains sequenced from one sample in a study of blood T cell repertoires in COVID-19. Some clones are missing from TCRdb's copy, which holds only in-frame ones; the method was immunoSEQ multiplex PCR. Of some 390,000 clones in the sample, around 87% are singletons; the top ten hold 2.3%. Material: peripheral blood. Receptors originate from a woman aged 55-70 years with COVID-19, enrolled during active disease.

This clone was detected many times. The chain has TRBV29-1 and TRBJ1-1, with D possibly TRBD1 on 5 matching bases. V was pared by 1 base and J by 10 bases, with 13 bases between. CDR1 and CDR2 from the germline V gene are SQVTM and ANQGSEA. The CDR3 contains 12 residues. The DNA for the CDR3 is TGCAGCGTTGAAGCGGGAGGGGCTAGAGCTTTCTTT. Translated, it gives CSVEAGGARAFF. Drawing the rest from reference TRBV29-1 and TRBJ1-1, the complete variable domain is SAVISQKPSRDICQRGTSLTIQCQVDSQVTMMFWYRQQPGQSLTLIATANQGSEATYESGFVIDKFPISRPNLTFSTLTVSNMSPEDSSIYLCSVEAGGARAFFGQGTRLTVV.

The rearrangement uses TRBV5-1 and TRBJ1-1; 7 bases line up with TRBD1. This CDR3 region has 15 residues. V trimming: 0 bases; J trimming: 0 bases; junction bases outside the gene matches: 2. The germline V gene has CDR1 SGHRS and CDR2 YFSETQ. The CDR3 DNA reads as TGCGCCAGCAGCTTGGACAGGGGCGTGAACACTGAAGCTTTCTTT. Translation gives CASSLDRGVNTEAFF. The full variable domain, its missing parts supplied by reference TRBV5-1 and TRBJ1-1, is KAGVTQTPRYLIKTRGQQVTLSCSPISGHRSVSWYQQTPGQGLQFLFEYFSETQRNKGNFPGRFSGRQFSNSRSEMNVSTLELGDSALYLCASSLDRGVNTEAFFGQGTRLTVV.

The rearrangement links TRBV28 to TRBJ1-1, with D tentatively TRBD1 (5 bases). The V gene lost 2 bases and the J gene lost 11 bases, with 12 bases spanning the gap. Germline loops: CDR1 MDHEN, CDR2 SYDVKM. The CDR3 has 12 amino acids. CDR3 protein: CASSLVMQGAFF. The CDR3 region has the DNA TGTGCCAGCAGTTTAGTCATGCAGGGTGCTTTCTTT.

The chain employs TRBV6-5 and TRBJ2-7; no reliable D call. Germline V gives CDR1 MNHEY, CDR2 SVGAGI. CDR3 size: 15 residues. V was clipped by 0 bases and J by 3 bases, with 12 bases between them. CDR3 bases: TGTGCCAGCAGTTACTCGAGTGGGCAGATCTACGAGCAGTACTTC. Translation: CASSYSSGQIYEQYF.

The genes are TRBV7-8 and TRBJ2-7; 11 bases fit TRBD2. Germline loops: CDR1 SGHVS, CDR2 FQNEAQ. The J segment lost 2 bases and the V segment lost 5 bases, leaving 11 bases of the junction unmatched. CDR3 length: 17 amino acids. The CDR3 sequence is CASSPKTGTSGTYEQYF. CDR3 coding DNA: TGTGCCAGCAGCCCCAAAACCGGGACTAGCGGCACCTACGAGCAGTACTTC.

This chain links TRBV21-1 with TRBJ2-3; the D call in the table, TRBD2, was not verified against the DNA. TRBV21-1 has pseudogene status. The CDR3 totals 16 residues. This CDR3 reads CASSKEQRLFTDTQYF. The CDR3 DNA sequence: TGTGCCAGCAGCAAAGAACAGCGGCTCTTCACAGATACGCAGTATTTT.

The V call is TRBV18, the J call TRBJ1-1, with D perhaps matching TRBD1 (5 bases). Trimming removed 2 bases from V and 2 bases from J, with 9 bases in between. Germline CDR1 is KGHSH and CDR2 is LQKENI. The CDR3 runs to 14 residues. The chain's CDR3 is CASSPRQTNTEAFF. CDR3 nucleotide sequence: TGTGCCAGCTCACCAAGACAGACTAACACTGAAGCTTTCTTT. The variable domain in full, completed from reference TRBV18 and TRBJ1-1, reads NAGVMQNPRHLVRRRGQEARLRCSPMKGHSHVYWYRQLPEEGLKFMVYLQKENIIDESGMPKERFSAEFPKEGPSILRIQQVVRGDSAAYFCASSPRQTNTEAFFGQGTRLTVV.

This chain joins TRBV18 and TRBJ2-7, with TRBD1 matching 9 bases. The junction had 6 bases not matched to a gene; V was cut back by 2 bases and J by 4 bases. The CDR3 is made up of 15 amino acids. Looked up from germline, CDR1 is KGHSH and CDR2 is LQKENI. CDR3 amino acids: CASSPGGTGIYEQYF. CDR3 coding DNA: TGTGCCAGCTCACCAGGGGGGACAGGGATTTACGAGCAGTACTTC.

This chain joins TRBV29-1 and TRBJ2-1; TRBD1 aligns across 7 bases. J lost 5 bases, V lost 4 bases, and 11 bases had no gene match. CDR1 is SQVTM, CDR2 ANQGSEA, per germline. This CDR3 has 15 residues. The CDR3 sequence: CSVVPGGHTNNEQFF. CDR3 nucleotide sequence: TGCAGCGTTGTGCCAGGGGGACATACAAACAATGAGCAGTTCTTC.

The chain combines TRBV27 with TRBJ2-3; 9 nucleotides agree with TRBD2. V lost 5 bases and J lost 3; bases outside the gene matches: 3. CDR1 and CDR2 from the germline V gene are MNHEY and SMNVEV (reference sequence). The length of the CDR3 is 14 residues. The DNA of the CDR3 is TGTGCCAGCAGTGCAACTAGCGGGACAGATACGCAGTATTTT. This encodes CASSATSGTDTQYF.

The sample holds one count of this clone. The chain is built from TRBV6-5 and TRBJ2-7, with 9 nucleotides matching TRBD2. The CDR3 is 15 amino acids. From germline, CDR1 is MNHEY and CDR2 SVGAGI. Losses at the gene ends were 4 bases for V and 6 bases for J; bases not matched to a gene: 10. CDR3 sequence: CASSSPGTSSSEQYF. CDR3 bases: TGTGCCAGCAGTTCCCCCGGGACTAGCTCTAGCGAGCAGTACTTC.

The chain combines TRBV5-6 with TRBJ2-4; TRBD2 matches 7 bases. The CDR3 is made up of 17 amino acids. J gave up 0 bases and V 4 bases, and 10 bases lay outside the gene matches. CDR1 SGHDT and CDR2 YYEEEE come from the germline V gene. For the CDR3, the DNA is TGTGCCAGCAGCGTATCCGGGGGGACTTTAGCCAAAAACATTCAGTACTTC. Translating gives CASSVSGGTLAKNIQYF.

This clone was seen just once. The rearrangement joins TRBV18 to TRBJ1-3; TRBD1 might be the D (5 bases). The CDR3 is 19 residues long. Germline CDR1 and CDR2: KGHSH and LQKENI. Trimming cost V 2 bases and J 0 bases, with 20 bases left between them. The CDR3 reads CASSPITTVGSYSGNTIYF. The CDR3 region has the DNA TGTGCCAGCTCACCAATTACGACAGTTGGGTCCTACTCTGGAAACACCATATATTTT.

V usage is TRBV3-1 (or the pseudogene TRBV3-2) and J usage is TRBJ2-2, with 7 bases aligning to TRBD2. The length of the CDR3 is 16 residues. Trimming at V came to 4 bases and at J to 2 bases, leaving 7 bases not matched to a gene. Germline assignment: CDR1 LGHDT and CDR2 YNNKEL (reference sequence). This CDR3 reads CASSPLAGVNTGELFF. The CDR3 DNA sequence: TGTGCCAGCAGCCCTCTGGCGGGGGTCAACACCGGGGAGCTGTTTTTT.

The chain is built from TRBV6-4 and TRBJ2-1; 9 bases match TRBD2. This CDR3 spans 15 amino acids. Losses at the gene ends were 1 base for V and 5 bases for J; bases not matched to a gene: 3. Germline CDR1 and CDR2: MRHNA and SNTAGT. Here the CDR3 DNA reads TGTGCCAGCAGTGACTTTCTAGCGGGGCACAATGAGCAGTTCTTC. Translating gives CASSDFLAGHNEQFF.

This chain connects TRBV24-1 to TRBJ2-3, with 12 positions matching TRBD2. The germline gives CDR1 KGHDR, CDR2 SFDVKD. V gave up 9 bases and J gave up 4 bases; unmatched junction bases: 7. The CDR3 extends over 15 amino acids. CDR3 residues: CATSGASGGADTQYF. CDR3 DNA sequence: TGTGCCACCTCAGGAGCTAGCGGGGGGGCAGATACGCAGTATTTT.

The chain has TRBV5-1 and TRBJ1-2; 8 bases map to TRBD1. CDR1 SGHRS and CDR2 YFSETQ come from the germline V gene. The V and J ends lost 1 base and 2 bases, in that order; junction bases with no gene match: 4. The CDR3 contains 15 residues. CDR3 DNA sequence: TGCGCCAGCAGCTTGAACGCAGGGGGCAACTATGGCTACACCTTC. Translated, it gives CASSLNAGGNYGYTF. The variable domain in full, completed from reference TRBV5-1 and TRBJ1-2, reads KAGVTQTPRYLIKTRGQQVTLSCSPISGHRSVSWYQQTPGQGLQFLFEYFSETQRNKGNFPGRFSGRQFSNSRSEMNVSTLELGDSALYLCASSLNAGGNYGYTFGSGTRLTVV.

J is TRBJ1-3 and V is TRBV7-9; D call uncertain. The V end was cut by 1 base, the J end by 0 bases, with 7 bases between. From germline, CDR1 is SEHNR and CDR2 FQNEAQ (reference sequence). The CDR3 has 15 amino acids. CDR3 protein: CASSLGQFSGNTIYF. The CDR3, as DNA: TGTGCCAGCAGCTTAGGACAATTCTCTGGAAACACCATATATTTT. Drawing the rest from reference TRBV7-9 and TRBJ1-3, the complete variable domain is DTGVSQNPRHKITKRGQNVTFRCDPISEHNRLYWYRQTLGQGPEFLTYFQNEAQLEKSRLLSDRFSAERPKGSFSTLEIQRTEQGDSAMYLCASSLGQFSGNTIYFGEGSWLTVV.

The chain couples TRBV10-3 to TRBJ2-2, with D perhaps TRBD2 (5 bases). V gave up 3 bases and J gave up 6 bases, with 14 bases separating them. The CDR3 is made up of 15 amino acids. Germline loops: CDR1 ENHRY, CDR2 SYGVKD. DNA for the CDR3: TGTGCCATCAGTGATTCCCTGGACTGGGCCGGGGAGCTGTTTTTT. It translates to CAISDSLDWAGELFF.

The chain employs TRBV28 and TRBJ2-4; weak D call: TRBD1 (7 bases). The CDR3 length is 15 residues. V lost 5 bases and J lost 8, with 19 bases in between. Per germline, CDR1 MDHEN and CDR2 SYDVKM. This CDR3 reads CASSGPRGAGDIQYF. In nucleotides, the CDR3 is TGTGCCAGCAGTGGCCCCAGGGGGGCTGGAGACATTCAGTACTTC.

The rearrangement links TRBV7-9 to TRBJ1-4; perhaps TRBD1 as D (5 bases). Germline CDR1 and CDR2: SEHNR and FQNEAQ (reference sequence). This CDR3 comprises 14 residues. Trimming left V 3 bases short and J 8 bases short, with 13 bases between. DNA of the CDR3: TGTGCCAGCAGCTTTCGGGACGGACTAGAAAAACTGTTTTTT. This codes for CASSFRDGLEKLFF.

The chain uses TRBV19 and TRBJ1-3, with TRBD1 identical over 8 bases. This CDR3 is built from 18 residues. Losses at the gene ends were 0 bases for V and 4 bases for J; bases not matched to a gene: 11. Germline V gene data show CDR1 as LNHDA and CDR2 as SQIVND (reference sequence). The CDR3 coding sequence is TGTGCCAGTAGTATAGATGGACAGGGTGTCCGGAGCGGAAACACCATATATTTT. This translates into CASSIDGQGVRSGNTIYF. The full variable domain, in which reference TRBV19 and TRBJ1-3 provide the parts outside the CDR3, is DGGITQSPKYLFRKEGQNVTLSCEQNLNHDAMYWYRQDPGQGLRLIYYSQIVNDFQKGDIAEGYSVSREKKESFPLTVTSAQKNPTAFYLCASSIDGQGVRSGNTIYFGEGSWLTVV.

This chain joins TRBV15 and TRBJ1-1; weak D call: TRBD1 (5 bases). V was pared by 8 bases and J by 7 bases, with 11 bases between. This CDR3 region has 11 residues. CDR1 and CDR2 (germline): LNHNV, YYDKDF (reference sequence). The CDR3 nucleotides read TGTGCCACCGATTCAGGGTATGAAGCTTTCTTT. Its translation is CATDSGYEAFF.

This clone was detected once. V is TRBV4-2 and J is TRBJ1-1; 7 bases agree with TRBD1. Per the germline V gene, CDR1 is LGHNA and CDR2 is YNFKEQ. V gave up 1 base and J gave up 7 bases; unmatched junction bases: 3. This CDR3 region has 13 residues. The CDR3: CASSQGDRVEAFF. As DNA, the CDR3 is TGTGCCAGCAGCCAAGGTGACAGGGTTGAAGCTTTCTTT.

The chain employs TRBV30 and TRBJ2-6; a weak D match, TRBD1 (6 bases). CDR3 size: 16 residues. CDR1 is GTSNPN, CDR2 SVGIG, per germline (reference sequence). The V and J ends lost 5 bases and 2 bases respectively, with 16 bases between them. The CDR3 sequence: CAWVPLRQAGANVLTF. Here the CDR3 DNA reads TGTGCCTGGGTCCCCCTTAGACAGGCTGGGGCCAACGTCCTGACTTTC.

The V and J genes are TRBV29-1 and TRBJ1-1, with 8 bases that match TRBD1. The CDR3 consists of 9 residues. The V and J ends lost 8 bases and 7 bases, in that order; junction bases with no gene match: 0. The germline CDR1 and CDR2 sequences are SQVTM and ANQGSEA. CDR3 in amino acids: CSTGGEAFF. CDR3 DNA: TGCAGCACAGGGGGTGAAGCTTTCTTT.

This clone was picked up a small number of times. This chain connects TRBV4-1 to TRBJ2-5; 7 bases agree with TRBD2. Looked up from germline, CDR1 is MGHRA and CDR2 is YSYEKL. CDR3 size: 16 residues. V lost 4 bases, J lost 2 bases, and 10 bases stayed unmatched. CDR3 loop: CASSPPPSGGQETQYF. The CDR3 DNA follows: TGCGCCAGCAGCCCGCCCCCGTCCGGGGGGCAAGAGACCCAGTACTTC.

The V and J genes are TRBV29-1 and TRBJ1-1; 8 bases fit TRBD1. The junction had 15 bases not matched to a gene; V was cut back by 8 bases and J by 4 bases. This CDR3 has 15 amino acids. The germline V gene encodes CDR1 SQVTM and CDR2 ANQGSEA. The CDR3 loop reads CSSPGQAEGSTEAFF. The CDR3 nucleotides read TGCAGCTCTCCGGGACAGGCTGAAGGAAGCACTGAAGCTTTCTTT.

This clone was observed a single time. One end of the junction varies from germline; a read error may be responsible. The sample holds other DNA sequences that translate to the same CDR3. The genes are TRBV18 and TRBJ2-2; 7 bases align to TRBD1. Germline-derived CDR1 and CDR2 are KGHSH and LQKENI. This CDR3 is built from 16 residues. CDR3 in amino acids: CASSTGQISNTGELFF. For the CDR3, the DNA is TGCGCCAGCTCAACGGGACAGATCTCGAACACCGGGGAGCTGTTTTTT.

V and J are TRBV6-5 and TRBJ1-2; 9 bases line up with TRBD1. This CDR3 is 14 amino acids long. Germline V gives CDR1 MNHEY, CDR2 SVGAGI. The junction had 4 bases not matched to a gene; V was cut back by 4 bases and J by 4 bases. CDR3 sequence reads: CASSFTGGVYGYTF. The CDR3 DNA reads TGTGCCAGCAGTTTCACAGGGGGCGTCTATGGCTACACCTTC.

The chain is built from TRBV5-4 and TRBJ1-2, with 7 nucleotides matching TRBD1. V shed 3 bases, J shed 4 bases, and the junction held 6 bases outside the gene matches. CDR1 is SGHNT, CDR2 YYREEE, per germline (reference sequence). The CDR3 is made up of 14 amino acids. For the CDR3, the DNA is TGTGCCAGCAGCTCCGGGACAGCGATCTATGGCTACACCTTC. Amino acid sequence: CASSSGTAIYGYTF.

The genes are TRBV18 and TRBJ2-2; D not resolved. This CDR3 has 18 amino acids. The V and J ends lost 2 bases and 6 bases respectively, with 22 bases between them. CDR1 and CDR2 (germline): KGHSH, LQKENI. The CDR3 sequence is CASSPSATSWAYAGELFF. CDR3 nucleotides: TGTGCCAGCTCACCATCCGCTACCAGCTGGGCGTACGCCGGGGAGCTGTTTTTT.